These 21 T cell receptor beta chains share one sample of origin, sequenced in a study of blood T cell repertoires in COVID-19 (dated by TCRdb to the early 2020s). To prepare the library, the immunoSEQ multiplex PCR assay was applied. TCRdb stores this immuneACCESS table with in-frame sequences only. Part of the clones is absent; in the studies checked, under half of the shortfall reflects unresolved V genes, and no reason is known for the rest. Counted in this sample were fewer than 200,000 clones; about 83% of them appeared once. The ten largest clones capture roughly 8% of the sample. Sequencing was performed on peripheral blood. These receptors all come from a man aged 40-55 years who had recovered from COVID-19.

The chain combines TRBV5-4 with TRBJ1-1; perhaps TRBD1 as D (6 bases). Per the germline V gene, CDR1 is SGHNT and CDR2 is YYREEE (reference sequence). The CDR3 covers 14 residues. Trimming took 6 bases from V and 1 from J, leaving 13 bases between them. The CDR3 region is CASNLDRPNTEAFF. The CDR3 nucleotides are TGTGCCAGCAACCTAGACAGGCCGAACACTGAAGCTTTCTTT. The variable domain in full, completed from reference TRBV5-4 and TRBJ1-1, reads ETGVTQSPTHLIKTRGQQVTLRCSSQSGHNTVSWYQQALGQGPQFIFQYYREEENGRGNFPPRFSGLQFPNYSSELNVNALELDDSALYLCASNLDRPNTEAFFGQGTRLTVV.

The chain has TRBV6-6 and TRBJ2-1; D remains unclear. The V end lost 10 bases, the J end lost 0 bases, and 4 bases lay between the germline ends. CDR3 size: 11 residues. Germline lookup yields CDR1 MNHNY and CDR2 SVGAGI (reference sequence). The CDR3: CATRSYNEQFF. CDR3 bases: TGTGCCACCCGCTCCTACAATGAGCAGTTCTTC.

The V gene is TRBV18, the J gene TRBJ2-6; D uncertain. V gave up 3 bases and J gave up 3 bases, with 9 bases separating them. The CDR3 covers 15 residues. Germline V gene sequence: CDR1 KGHSH, CDR2 LQKENI. CDR3 loop: CASSPSRGGANVLTF. The CDR3 DNA sequence: TGTGCCAGCTCACCGAGTCGTGGTGGGGCCAACGTCCTGACTTTC.

The J gene is TRBJ1-1, the V gene TRBV28; 11 bases line up with TRBD1. The CDR3 is made up of 21 amino acids. The ends lost 10 bases at V and 0 bases at J; junction bases unmatched: 25. Germline loops: CDR1 MDHEN, CDR2 SYDVKM. This chain's CDR3 is CANPDRGRCPTDPLMNTEAFF. The CDR3 coding sequence is TGTGCCAACCCGGACAGGGGGCGGTGTCCCACTGACCCCTTAATGAACACTGAAGCTTTCTTT.

This chain uses TRBV6-1 with TRBJ1-2; D remains ambiguous. Trimming cost V 3 bases and J 6 bases, with 8 bases left between them. The CDR3 spans 12 residues. Germline V gene data show CDR1 as MNHNS and CDR2 as SASEGT. The CDR3 region has the DNA TGTGCCAGCAGTGATGGTGGAGATGGCTACACCTTC. Translation gives CASSDGGDGYTF.

The chain couples TRBV4-2 to TRBJ2-1, with a tentative D call TRBD2 (6 bases). Deletions cut 0 bases from V and 7 bases from J, with 13 bases between. Per germline, CDR1 LGHNA and CDR2 YNFKEQ. The CDR3 consists of 15 residues. The CDR3 loop is CASSQDGTGVNEQFF. Here the CDR3 DNA reads TGTGCCAGCAGCCAAGATGGGACGGGAGTGAATGAGCAGTTCTTC.

The J gene is TRBJ2-4, the V gene TRBV19; D is unclear. Germline V gene data show CDR1 as LNHDA and CDR2 as SQIVND (reference sequence). The CDR3 runs to 12 residues. Trimming shortened V by 6 bases and J by 1 base, and 4 bases separated the two germline ends. The CDR3: CASSRAKNIQYF. In DNA form, the CDR3 reads TGTGCCAGTAGCCGGGCCAAAAACATTCAGTACTTC.

The genes are TRBV6-5 and TRBJ1-2; possible D gene TRBD1, 5 bases. This CDR3 spans 15 amino acids. The germline gives CDR1 MNHEY, CDR2 SVGAGI. V gave up 7 bases and J gave up 4 bases, with 19 bases separating them. In DNA form, the CDR3 reads TGTGCCAGCACCTATGGGGGGTTAAGGGGCTATGGCTACACCTTC. It translates to CASTYGGLRGYGYTF.

CDR3 sequence reads: CASSPAGGETEAFF. The CDR3 region has the DNA TGTGCCAGCAGCCCCGCGGGGGGCGAAACTGAAGCTTTCTTT. This sequence joins TRBV7-3 and TRBJ1-1; tentative D call: TRBD1 (6 bases). Trimming stripped 5 bases from V and 5 bases from J, with 15 bases between. Germline V gene lookup returns CDR1 SGHTA and CDR2 FQGTGA. This CDR3 comprises 14 residues.

With regard to this clone: This same CDR3 is encoded by further DNA sequences in the sample. CDR3 amino acids: CASSPGQGYNEQFF. In nucleotides, the CDR3 is TGTGCCAGCTCACCGGGACAGGGGTACAATGAGCAGTTCTTC. The rearrangement joins TRBV18 to TRBJ2-1; 10 bases match TRBD1. Germline V gives CDR1 KGHSH, CDR2 LQKENI. Germline trimming cut 3 bases from V and 4 bases from J; bases unmatched to any gene: 0. The CDR3 extends over 14 amino acids.

This rearrangement joins TRBV3-1 (or the pseudogene TRBV3-2) to TRBJ2-5, with TRBD2 matching 7 bases. With 4 bases clipped from V and 5 bases from J, the junction kept 16 bases outside the gene matches. This CDR3 is 17 amino acids long. Germline CDR1 and CDR2: LGHDT and YNNKEL (reference sequence). This CDR3 reads CASSLSFGGSMRETQYF. CDR3 DNA sequence: TGTGCCAGCAGCCTTTCCTTCGGGGGGTCGATGAGGGAGACCCAGTACTTC.

J is TRBJ1-6 and V is TRBV7-2; a weak D match, TRBD1 (5 bases). This CDR3 contains 16 residues. The V end lost 5 bases, the J end lost 10 bases, and 21 bases lay between the germline ends. Germline V gene data show CDR1 as SGHTA and CDR2 as FQGNSA. CDR3 coding DNA: TGTGCCAGCAGCCTAGATGGGCCAGGCGGGGGATCACCCCTCCACTTT. This translates into CASSLDGPGGGSPLHF.

V is TRBV5-1 and J is TRBJ1-4; 7 nucleotides match TRBD1. V was pared by 0 bases and J by 4 bases, with 3 bases of the junction left unmatched. This CDR3 region has 15 residues. Germline CDR1 is SGHRS and CDR2 is YFSETQ. The CDR3 loop is CASSLAGTVNEKLFF. The CDR3 nucleotides are TGCGCCAGCAGCTTGGCCGGGACAGTTAATGAAAAACTGTTTTTT. Full variable domain (outside the CDR3, taken from reference TRBV5-1 and TRBJ1-4): KAGVTQTPRYLIKTRGQQVTLSCSPISGHRSVSWYQQTPGQGLQFLFEYFSETQRNKGNFPGRFSGRQFSNSRSEMNVSTLELGDSALYLCASSLAGTVNEKLFFGSGTQLSVL.

This clone showed up just a few times. The rearrangement uses TRBV7-2 and TRBJ1-2; 11 bases map to TRBD1. Trimming at V came to 5 bases and at J to 6 bases, leaving 8 bases not matched to a gene. CDR3 length: 15 amino acids. Germline-derived CDR1 and CDR2 are SGHTA and FQGNSA. The CDR3 nucleotides read TGTGCCAGCAGCCTTTCTCCGGGACAGGGGGATGGCTACACCTTC. Amino acid sequence: CASSLSPGQGDGYTF.

The rearrangement uses TRBV5-6 and TRBJ2-4; 8 positions agree with TRBD1. V dropped 3 bases and J dropped 2; count of bases not matched to a gene: 7. CDR1 SGHDT and CDR2 YYEEEE come from the germline V gene. The CDR3 has 16 amino acids. For the CDR3, the DNA is TGTGCCAGCAGCTACTGGACAGGGTTGACCAAAAACATTCAGTACTTC. Translation gives CASSYWTGLTKNIQYF. Full variable domain (remainder filled in from reference TRBV5-6 and TRBJ2-4): DAGVTQSPTHLIKTRGQQVTLRCSPKSGHDTVSWYQQALGQGPQFIFQYYEEEERQRGNFPDRFSGHQFPNYSSELNVNALLLGDSALYLCASSYWTGLTKNIQYFGAGTRLSVL.

The rearrangement uses TRBV27 and TRBJ2-5, with 7 bases matching TRBD2. Germline values: CDR1 MNHEY, CDR2 SMNVEV (reference sequence). CDR3 length: 13 amino acids. Trimming at V came to 6 bases and at J to 5 bases, leaving 6 bases not matched to a gene. CDR3 sequence: CASRPGLTETQYF. The CDR3 DNA is TGTGCCAGCAGACCGGGACTAACTGAGACCCAGTACTTC.

The CDR3: CASSPLQGVMEDTEAFF. CDR3 coding DNA: TGTGCCAGCTCACCACTACAGGGGGTAATGGAAGACACTGAAGCTTTCTTT. The rearrangement links TRBV18 to TRBJ1-1, with 8 bases matching TRBD1. Germline V gene data show CDR1 as KGHSH and CDR2 as LQKENI. The V gene end was trimmed by 1 base and the J gene end by 3 bases; junction bases not matched to a gene: 10. The CDR3 contains 17 residues.

This clone was observed a single time. The chain joins TRBV19 to TRBJ1-1; D possibly corresponds to TRBD1 (6 bases). The length of the CDR3 is 15 residues. Trimming took 4 bases from V and 0 from J, leaving 12 bases between them. Germline CDR1 and CDR2: LNHDA and SQIVND (reference sequence). As DNA, the CDR3 is TGTGCCAGTAGTAAAGACAGGTCCGTGAACACTGAAGCTTTCTTT. This codes for CASSKDRSVNTEAFF.

The chain joins TRBV27 to TRBJ1-5, with 11 bases lining up with TRBD1. The CDR3 is 16 amino acids. Germline assignment: CDR1 MNHEY and CDR2 SMNVEV (reference sequence). V was clipped by 6 bases and J by 2 bases; unmatched bases: 6. Here the CDR3 DNA reads TGTGCCAGCAGCAGGACAGGGGGCGAGGGCAATCAGCCCCAGCATTTT. Its protein is CASSRTGGEGNQPQHF.

In regard to this clone: Other DNA sequences of this sample code for an identical CDR3. The V call is TRBV7-9, the J call TRBJ2-3; the match to TRBD1 covers 8 bases. Germline lookup yields CDR1 SEHNR and CDR2 FQNEAQ (reference sequence). The V gene end was trimmed by 5 bases and the J gene end by 4 bases; junction bases not matched to a gene: 2. The CDR3 consists of 13 residues. CDR3 nucleotide sequence: TGTGCCAGCAGCCCCAGGGGGCCAGATACGCAGTATTTT. It is translated as CASSPRGPDTQYF.

The V gene is TRBV4-2, the J gene TRBJ2-3; 12 bases are shared with TRBD2. The germline CDR1 and CDR2 sequences are LGHNA and YNFKEQ. This CDR3 has 16 amino acids. J lost 10 bases, V lost 0 bases, and 8 bases had no gene match. The CDR3 DNA reads as TGTGCCAGCAGCCAAGATCGAAGCCTAGCGGGAGGGCCGCAGTATTTT. It yields the protein CASSQDRSLAGGPQYF.